Below, 7 T cell receptor beta chains from the same sample are listed, as sequenced in a study of blood T cell repertoires in COVID-19. Data came from immunoSEQ multiplex PCR; TCRdb stores just in-frame clones and leaves some out. Seen here are approximately 210,000 clones, 92% observed once, and the top ten hold under 1.5%. Source material: peripheral blood. The source is a man aged 25-45 years with acute or convalescent COVID-19.

The J gene is TRBJ1-1, the V gene TRBV11-3; D gene ambiguous. The CDR3 runs to 13 residues. Germline V lookup: CDR1 SGHNT, CDR2 YENEEA. Trimming took 1 base from V and 5 from J, leaving 8 bases between them. Here the CDR3 DNA reads TGTGCCAGCAGCTTAGGGGCGGGAACTGAAGCTTTCTTT. Translation gives CASSLGAGTEAFF.

This clone appeared a single time. The chain is built from TRBV3-1 (or the pseudogene TRBV3-2) and TRBJ2-6; maybe TRBD1 (6 bases). V lost 3 bases and J lost 1, with 19 bases in between. This CDR3 is built from 19 residues. Germline V gene data show CDR1 as LGHDT and CDR2 as YNNKEL (reference sequence). The CDR3 DNA reads TGTGCCAGCAGCCAGGGGGTGGGGGCCAAGCGATCTGGGGCCAACGTCCTGACTTTC. It is translated as CASSQGVGAKRSGANVLTF.

The chain is built from TRBV27 and TRBJ1-3; D remains unclear. CDR3 length: 14 residues. Germline CDR1 is MNHEY and CDR2 is SMNVEV (reference sequence). The ends were cut back, 6 bases at V and 2 bases at J, with 11 bases in the middle. The CDR3 region has the DNA TGTGCCAGCAGCCCCTCTATTACTGGAAACACCATATATTTT. As protein: CASSPSITGNTIYF.

V is TRBV11-3 and J is TRBJ2-1, with 7 bases matching TRBD1. The CDR3 runs 15 residues. The V gene's germline CDR1 is SGHNT and CDR2 YENEEA. The V segment lost 5 bases and the J segment 2 bases; nucleotides outside the gene matches: 6. CDR3 in DNA: TGTGCCAGCAGCCTCCAGGGACAGCCCTACAATGAGCAGTTCTTC. Protein: CASSLQGQPYNEQFF.

This chain connects TRBV9 to TRBJ2-3; a weak D match, TRBD2 (7 bases). Germline CDR1 is SGDLS and CDR2 is YYNGEE. This CDR3 region has 16 residues. V lost 0 bases and J 4 bases, leaving 15 bases between the germline ends. This chain's CDR3 is CASSVGDGGHPDTQYF. The CDR3 DNA sequence: TGTGCCAGCAGCGTAGGGGACGGGGGGCACCCAGATACGCAGTATTTT.

J is TRBJ1-5 and V is TRBV21-1; the tabulated D call, TRBD1, remains unverified against the DNA. TRBV21-1 is classified as a pseudogene. The CDR3 extends over 16 amino acids. CDR3 amino acids: CASSALWTVSNQPQHF. In nucleotides, the CDR3 is TGTGCCAGCAGCGCCCTATGGACAGTTAGCAATCAGCCCCAGCATTTT.

The chain joins TRBV9 to TRBJ2-2; D is unresolved. CDR1 SGDLS and CDR2 YYNGEE come from the germline V gene. This CDR3 region has 13 residues. V shed 0 bases and J shed 7 bases, with 7 bases lying between them. The CDR3 loop is CASSVVGFGELFF. DNA for the CDR3: TGTGCCAGCAGCGTAGTCGGGTTCGGGGAGCTGTTTTTT. Complete variable domain (other parts from reference TRBV9 and TRBJ2-2): DSGVTQTPKHLITATGQRVTLRCSPRSGDLSVYWYQQSLDQGLQFLIQYYNGEERAKGNILERFSAQQFPDLHSELNLSSLELGDSALYFCASSVVGFGELFFGEGSRLTVL.